Sequencing of this T cell receptor (beta chain) was carried out in a study of T cell responses to AZD1222 COVID-19 vaccine. The CDR3 loop spans 14 amino acids. The ends were cut back, 6 bases at V and 2 bases at J, with 11 bases in the middle. Germline CDR1 LGHNT, CDR2 FRNRAP. TCRdb's table, derived via immunoSEQ multiplex PCR, lists solely in-frame clones and lacks some. The repertoire holds over 150,000 clones, with approximately 87% as singletons. The receptor's source is an adult who received the AZD1222 COVID-19 vaccine. The V and J genes are TRBV12-5 and TRBJ2-4; D call uncertain. Sample: peripheral blood, taken 28 days after the second AZD1222 dose. As DNA, the CDR3 is TGTGCTAGTGGCCGAGACGCTACCAAAAACATTCAGTACTTC. This codes for CASGRDATKNIQYF.